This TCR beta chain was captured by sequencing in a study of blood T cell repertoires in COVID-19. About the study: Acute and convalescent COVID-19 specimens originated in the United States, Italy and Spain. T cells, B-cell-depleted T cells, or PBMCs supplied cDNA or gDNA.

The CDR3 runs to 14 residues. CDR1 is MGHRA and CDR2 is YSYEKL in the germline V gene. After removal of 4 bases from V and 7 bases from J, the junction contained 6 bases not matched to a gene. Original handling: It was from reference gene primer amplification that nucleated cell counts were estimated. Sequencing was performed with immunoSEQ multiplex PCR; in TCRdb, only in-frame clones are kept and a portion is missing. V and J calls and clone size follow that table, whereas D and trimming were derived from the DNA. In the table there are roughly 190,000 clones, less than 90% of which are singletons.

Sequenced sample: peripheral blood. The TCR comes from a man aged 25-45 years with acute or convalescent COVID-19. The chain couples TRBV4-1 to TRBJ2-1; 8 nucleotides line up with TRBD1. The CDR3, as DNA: TGCGCCAGCAGCCTGACAGGGGCTATTAATGAGCAGTTCTTC. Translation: CASSLTGAINEQFF.